The 3 T cell receptor beta chains in this list originate from one sample, sequenced in a study of T cell repertoires in cytomegalovirus infection. TCRdb reprocessed the reads with MiXCR, giving one entry per CDR3 protein. The repertoire includes fewer than 300,000 distinct CDR3 sequences, about 25% of them detected once, and approximately 13% sits in the top ten. Sequencing used PBMCs. These TCRs come from a human donor in good health (CMV status not recorded). Some clones in this sample may be carry-over from other donors' samples.

This clonotype was counted at least ten times. This rearrangement joins TRBV7-8 to TRBJ2-1; 8 bases map to TRBD2. The CDR3 extends over 14 amino acids. V dropped 3 bases and J dropped 8; count of bases not matched to a gene: 6. CDR1 and CDR2 from the germline V gene are SGHVS and FQNEAQ. The chain's CDR3 is CASSFREGADEQFF. Here the CDR3 DNA reads TGTGCCAGCAGCTTCCGGGAGGGCGCGGATGAGCAGTTCTTC.

CDR3 DNA: TGCAGTGCTAGCCGGGACTTACAGTCCACAGATACGCAGTATTTT. It yields the protein CSASRDLQSTDTQYF. This chain joins TRBV20-1 and TRBJ2-3; tentative D call: TRBD2 (6 bases). The germline gives CDR1 DFQATT, CDR2 SNEGSKA (reference sequence). This CDR3 is 15 amino acids long. Trimming stripped 3 bases from V and 2 bases from J, with 15 bases between.

The chain is built from TRBV2 and TRBJ2-7; 7 nucleotides align to TRBD1. CDR1 is SNHLY and CDR2 is FYNNEI in the germline V gene. This CDR3 contains 13 residues. Trimming took 5 bases from V and 6 from J; bases not matched to a gene: 7. The CDR3, as DNA: TGTGCCAGCAGTCCCAACAGGGGTAGCGAGCAGTACTTC. Protein product: CASSPNRGSEQYF.